This T cell receptor (beta chain) was captured by sequencing in a study of T-cell memory formation after mild COVID-19. Study at large: Largely donor-specific TCR clusters were found.

Germline V gene sequence: CDR1 SGHVS, CDR2 FNYEAQ. The CDR3 loop spans 16 amino acids. V lost 8 bases and J lost 3; bases outside the gene matches: 8. TCRdb re-called the 5' RACE reads with MiXCR, one entry per CDR3 protein. The table shows roughly 600,000 distinct CDR3 sequences, with 15% to 20% occurring only once. The sequencing sample was made of PBMCs or a T cell subset sorted from them (not recorded which). The TCR sequence derives from an adult woman who had mild COVID-19 (a few samples of this study predate the infection). Cell type and time point are not known. The V gene is TRBV7-6, the J gene TRBJ2-2; TRBD1 aligns across 11 bases. The CDR3 sequence is CASSQGDRGDTGELFF. As DNA, the CDR3 is TGTGCCAGCTCTCAGGGGGACAGGGGGGACACCGGGGAGCTGTTTTTT.